Only a few counts were recorded for the clone carrying this T cell receptor (beta chain). The data derive from a study of beta chain features in type 1 diabetes. Study background: All samples combined gave around 98,000,000 sorted cells for examination.

As every portion of the isolated RNA was reverse transcribed, the sequencing read expressed TCRB transcripts. Clones were sequenced by immunoSEQ multiplex PCR, and TCRdb holds only the in-frame ones, with some missing. The table lists about 470,000 clones, 30% of them singletons. V dropped 5 bases and J dropped 4; count of bases not matched to a gene: 6. Germline V gives CDR1 GTSNPN, CDR2 SVGIG (reference sequence). This CDR3 is built from 14 residues. The TCR sequence derives from a man aged 18 to 35 in good health. The sample consisted of naive CD4+ T cells from blood. This chain uses TRBV30 with TRBJ2-7, with TRBD2 matching over 12 bases. The CDR3: CAWARTSGVYEQYF. In DNA, the CDR3 is TGTGCCTGGGCTCGGACTAGCGGGGTTTACGAGCAGTACTTC.